This entry features one T cell receptor beta chain sequence. This clone was picked up a small number of times. What this receptor recognizes is not known. The input lacks base qualities; no much larger clone sits a single base away. The healthy control group was made up of approximately 40 blood donors, and the Finnish Red Cross blood service supplied their buffy coats. All TCR-sequenced material derived from peripheral blood: patient blood samples and healthy donor buffy coats. Ficoll-Hypaque gradient centrifugation was used to isolate peripheral blood mononuclear cells. For the healthy controls, CD4+ cells were obtained from buffy coats by magnetic purification. Genomic DNA was extracted using the Gentra Puregene Cell and Tissue kit, and a Qubit 2.0 fluorometer was used to quantify it. These data originate in a study of STAT5B mutations in CD4+ large granular lymphocyte leukemia (dated by TCRdb to between 2022 and 2023). For the wider study: Among the healthy controls, the CDR3 'QG' motif was associated with a particular HLA allele. TCRbeta repertoires of CD4+ T-cell large granular lymphocyte leukemia patients were compared with those of healthy blood donors. Flow cytometry on FACSCanto II or FACSVerse confirmed that purified fractions exceeded 95% purity among lymphocytes.

Results the study describes overall, beyond this receptor: TRBV06-family usage was enriched among the top patient clones (8/27) compared with healthy controls (2/35). The data were not HLA-matched, and the higher clonality in CD4+ T-LGLL than in CD8+ T-LGLL could be due to the relatively small sample size. Main leukemic clonotypes were private to each patient, although roughly 25% of the main leukemic clonotypes were found at low frequency in the non-leukemic repertoires of other patients. Compared with healthy CD4+ repertoires, CD4-sorted patient repertoires appeared more clonal, and this difference remained even after the putative leukemic clones were removed.

TCRbeta rearrangements were sequenced from genomic DNA using the immunoSEQ assay at survey resolution. Per the authors' processing: In the TCR sequencing data, the smallest productive clonotype frequency that could be detected was 2.59 x 10-5. Analyses included only productive TCRbeta rearrangements, meaning complete and in-frame sequences. The clonality of each sample was calculated as Simpson clonality in the immunoSEQ Analyzer version 3.0. Clones were grouped by frequency into very rare, small, medium, large (1-20%) or hyperexpanded (>20%) categories. OLGA 1.2.3 estimated generation probabilities, VDJtools produced V-gene circos plots, VDJdb was queried for specificities, and GLIPH identified CDR3 motifs. TCRdb provides this immuneACCESS table in a form limited to in-frame rearrangements. Some clones are lacking; in checked studies, under half of them reflect an unresolved V gene, and why the rest are absent is not known. V, J and clone size are those of that table, while D and trimming were read from the DNA. The sample records 30,000 to 35,000 clones, less than 70% of which are singletons. Together, the top ten hold about 3% of the sample.

CDR1 and CDR2, looked up from the germline V gene, are SGDLS and YYNGEE. Measured from the cysteine to the phenylalanine, the CDR3 is 15 residues long. Left in the record is the CDR3 DNA by itself, 45 bases read in frame from the first base. V and J lose 4 bases and 5 bases, and a span of 19 bases separates them. Source material: CD4+ T cells from blood buffy coats. The V and J genes are TRBV9 and TRBJ2-7, with the D call perhaps TRBD1 or TRBD2, each one matching 5 bases. The TCR sequence derives from a human donor in good health. The CDR3: CASSFREGPRDEQYF. The bases read TGTGCCAGCAGCTTCCGGGAAGGGCCCAGGGACGAGCAGTACTTC.